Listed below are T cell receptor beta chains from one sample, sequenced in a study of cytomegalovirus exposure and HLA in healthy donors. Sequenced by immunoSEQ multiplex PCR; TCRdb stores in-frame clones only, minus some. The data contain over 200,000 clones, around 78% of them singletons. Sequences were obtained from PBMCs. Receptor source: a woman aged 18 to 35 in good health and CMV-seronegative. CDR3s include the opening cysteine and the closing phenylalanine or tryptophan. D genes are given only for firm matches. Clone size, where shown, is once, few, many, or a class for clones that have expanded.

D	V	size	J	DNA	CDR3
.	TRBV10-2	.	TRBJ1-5	TGCGCCAGCAGTGATCCCGGCGGCAATCAGCCCCAGCATTTT	CASSDPGGNQPQHF
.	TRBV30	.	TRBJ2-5	TGTGCCTGGAGTGTAGACTTGCGAGAGACCCAGTACTTC	CAWSVDLRETQYF
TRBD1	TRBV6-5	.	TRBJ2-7	TGTGCCAGCAGTTACTCGGGGACAGGCTGGGAGCAGTACTTC	CASSYSGTGWEQYF
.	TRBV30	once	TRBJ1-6	TGTGCCTGGACAGTAACAGAGCATTCACCCCTCCACTTT	CAWTVTEHSPLHF
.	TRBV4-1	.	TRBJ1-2	TGCGCCAGCAGCCAATCGGAGGCTCGGGCCAACTCCGGGGGAGGTACGCACACCTTC	CASSQSEARANSGGGTHTF
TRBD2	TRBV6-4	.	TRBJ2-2	TGTGCCAGCAGTGACTCTCCGGGACTAGGAACCGGGGAGCTGTTTTTT	CASSDSPGLGTGELFF
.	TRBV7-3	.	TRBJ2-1	TGTGCCAGCAGCTTCGGGTATGAGCAGTTCTTC	CASSFGYEQFF
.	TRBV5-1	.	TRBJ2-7	TGCGCCAGCAGCCGGGGAAACGAGCAGTACTTC	CASSRGNEQYF
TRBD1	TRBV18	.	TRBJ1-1	TGTGCCAGCTCACCGTCGGACAGGGGGCAATGGGGCACTGAAGCTTTCTTT	CASSPSDRGQWGTEAFF
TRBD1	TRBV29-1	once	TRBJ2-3	TGCAGCGTTGCCGAGGACAGGGGAGGCACAGATACGCAGTATTTT	CSVAEDRGGTDTQYF
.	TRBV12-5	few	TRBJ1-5	TGTGCTAGCGCGACAGGCTATAGCAATCAGCCCCAGCATTTT	CASATGYSNQPQHF
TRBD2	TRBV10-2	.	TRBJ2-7	TGCGCCAGCAGTGATGTGGGAGGTGGAGCGGGAGGAAAGTACGAGCAGTACTTC	CASSDVGGGAGGKYEQYF
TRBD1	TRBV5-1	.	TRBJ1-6	TGCGCCAGCAGCTTGGCGCAGGGGGCGATTTCACCCCTCCACTTT	CASSLAQGAISPLHF
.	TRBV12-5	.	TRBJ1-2	TGTGCTAGTGGTTTAATTGGCCGGGCCGGCTATGGCTACACCTTC	CASGLIGRAGYGYTF
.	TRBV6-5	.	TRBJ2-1	TGTGCCAGCAGACAAAACCCTCCTAGATACAATGAGCAGTTCTTC	CASRQNPPRYNEQFF
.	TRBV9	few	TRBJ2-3	TGTGCCAGCAGCGTAGACCAGGGTTATACGCAGTATTTT	CASSVDQGYTQYF
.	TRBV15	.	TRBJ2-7	TGTGCCACCAGCAGAGAGAGGCAGGGCGACTACGAGCAGTACTTC	CATSRERQGDYEQYF
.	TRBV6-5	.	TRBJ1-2	TGTGCCAGCAGCAAGGGAGGGCTTGACTATGGCTACACCTTC	CASSKGGLDYGYTF
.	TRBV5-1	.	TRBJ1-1	TGCGCCAGCAGCTCGCAAGGCATGAACACTGAAGCTTTCTTT	CASSSQGMNTEAFF
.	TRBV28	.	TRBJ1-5	TGTGCCAGCACCCTGGGAGGGAGCAATCAGCCCCAGCATTTT	CASTLGGSNQPQHF
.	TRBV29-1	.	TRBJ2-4	TGCAGCGTTGTCTTAAAAAACATTCAGTACTTC	CSVVLKNIQYF
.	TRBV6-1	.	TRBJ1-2	TGTGCCAGCAGTGTAGACAGACCCCCTAACTATGGCTACACCTTC	CASSVDRPPNYGYTF
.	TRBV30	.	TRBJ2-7	TGTGCCTCAGGACAGTCCTACGAGCAGTACTTC	CASGQSYEQYF
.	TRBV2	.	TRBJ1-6	TGTGCCAGCAGTAAGGGTCTCGGGCTAAATTCACCCCTCCACTTT	CASSKGLGLNSPLHF
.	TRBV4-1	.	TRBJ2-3	TGCGCCAGCAGCCGGGGACTTTTTAGCACAGATACGCAGTATTTT	CASSRGLFSTDTQYF
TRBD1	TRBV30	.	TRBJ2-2	TGTGCCTGTAGGTTATGGGACAGGGCCACCGGGGAGCTGTTTTTT	CACRLWDRATGELFF
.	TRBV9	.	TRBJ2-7	TGTGCCAGCAGCGTAGGTTCGACTACCGACAGCTCCTACGAGCAGTACTTC	CASSVGSTTDSSYEQYF
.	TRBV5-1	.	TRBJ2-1	TGCGCCAGCAGCTTGCTAGGGGACATCTCCTACAATGAGCAGTTCTTC	CASSLLGDISYNEQFF
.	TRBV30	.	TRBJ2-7	TGTGCCTGGAGTAGGCAGGGGAGGGACGAGCAGTACTTC	CAWSRQGRDEQYF
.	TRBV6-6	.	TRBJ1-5	TGTGCCAGCAGTTACTCGACAGGCGGACGCAATCAGCCCCAGCATTTT	CASSYSTGGRNQPQHF
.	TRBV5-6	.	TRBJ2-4	TGTGCCAGCAGCTTGGGCCTAGCCAAAAACATTCAGTACTTC	CASSLGLAKNIQYF
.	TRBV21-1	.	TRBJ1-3	TGTGCCAGCAGTAGAGCTAATACCGAGACAGTCGATACGTCTGGAAACACCATATATTTT	CASSRANTETVDTSGNTIYF
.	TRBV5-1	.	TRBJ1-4	TGCGCCAGCAGCGGGTGGGGACGGCTGAATGAAAAACTGTTTTTT	CASSGWGRLNEKLFF
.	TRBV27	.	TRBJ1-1	TGTGCCAGCAGTTTGGTGGCAGAGAACACTGAAGCTTTCTTT	CASSLVAENTEAFF
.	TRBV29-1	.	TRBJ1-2	TGCAGCGTTGAGGCGGGAAATGCTGGCTACACCTTC	CSVEAGNAGYTF
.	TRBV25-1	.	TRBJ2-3	TGTGCCAGCAGTGAAAAGCGACTGACTACAGATACGCAGTATTTT	CASSEKRLTTDTQYF
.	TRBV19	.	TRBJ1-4	TGTGCCAGTAGGGCTCAGGGTTATGATTCAAAACTGTTTTTT	CASRAQGYDSKLFF
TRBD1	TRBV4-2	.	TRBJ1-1	TGTGCCAGCAGCCCTCAGCGGGACAGGTTCTCTGAAGCTTTCTTT	CASSPQRDRFSEAFF
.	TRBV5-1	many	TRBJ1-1	TGCGCCAGCAGCTCCTATCCCCCATGGGGGGGGAACACTGAAGCTTTCTTT	CASSSYPPWGGNTEAFF